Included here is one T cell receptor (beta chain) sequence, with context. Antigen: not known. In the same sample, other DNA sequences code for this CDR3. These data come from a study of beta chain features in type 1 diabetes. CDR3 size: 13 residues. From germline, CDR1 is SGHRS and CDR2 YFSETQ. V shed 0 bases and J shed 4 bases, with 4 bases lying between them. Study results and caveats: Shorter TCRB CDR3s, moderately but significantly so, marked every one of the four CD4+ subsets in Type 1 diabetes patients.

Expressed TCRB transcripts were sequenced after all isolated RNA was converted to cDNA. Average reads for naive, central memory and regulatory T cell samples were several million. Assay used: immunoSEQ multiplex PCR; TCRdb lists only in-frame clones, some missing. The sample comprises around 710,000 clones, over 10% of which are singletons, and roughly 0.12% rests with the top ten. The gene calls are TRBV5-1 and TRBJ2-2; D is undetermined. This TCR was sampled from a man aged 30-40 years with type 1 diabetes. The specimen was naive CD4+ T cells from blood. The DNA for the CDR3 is TGCGCCAGCAGCTTGGCTATCACCGGGGAGCTGTTTTTT. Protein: CASSLAITGELFF.